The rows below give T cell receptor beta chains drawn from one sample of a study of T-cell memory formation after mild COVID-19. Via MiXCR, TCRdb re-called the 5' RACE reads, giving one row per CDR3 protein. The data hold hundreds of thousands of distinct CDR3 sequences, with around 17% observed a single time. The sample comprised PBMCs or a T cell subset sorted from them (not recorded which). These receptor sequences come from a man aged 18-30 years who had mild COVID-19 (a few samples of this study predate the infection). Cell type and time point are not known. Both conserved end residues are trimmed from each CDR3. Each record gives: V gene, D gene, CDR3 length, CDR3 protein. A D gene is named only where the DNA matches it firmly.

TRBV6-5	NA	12	ASKGGTNTGELF
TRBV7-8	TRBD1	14	ASTLTGGRDNQPQH
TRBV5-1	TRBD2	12	ASSLALAGNEQF
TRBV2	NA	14	ASSGVLGVHQETQY
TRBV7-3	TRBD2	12	ASSPGTSLNEQF
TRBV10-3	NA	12	ATHRTLSSYEQY
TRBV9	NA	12	ASSPQVMGTEAF
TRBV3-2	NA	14	ASSPQRQSSYNEQF
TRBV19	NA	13	ASSDEGKVRNEQY
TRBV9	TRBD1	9	ASSGQGAVH
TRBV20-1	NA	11	SARDPLRNEQF
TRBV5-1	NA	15	ASSSLTGPQVNTEAF
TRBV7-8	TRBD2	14	ASSLANGGVGETQY
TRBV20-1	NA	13	SATRWTELWYTQY
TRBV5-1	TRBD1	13	ASSPLTGIEEKLF
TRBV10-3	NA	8	AIGGDTQY
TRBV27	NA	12	ASSGGSRNQPQH
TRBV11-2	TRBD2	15	ASSTSGGTSSTDTQY